The present entry profiles one TCR beta chain with its context. It has no known antigen specificity. It has no much larger one-base neighbor in the sample; base qualities were not kept. Whole blood was collected in K2EDTA tubes by collaborating institutions according to the institutions' own protocols. For TCRbeta analysis, collaborators shipped samples as frozen whole blood, isolated PBMCs, or DNA extracted from either of those sample types. The data belong to a study of blood T cell repertoires in COVID-19 (dated by TCRdb to 2020 to 2021). In the study overall: Samples covering the acute and convalescent phases of COVID-19 were provided by collaborators in the United States, Italy and Spain. Subjects who had been exposed to COVID-19, were actively infected with it, or had recovered from it provided the deeply sampled blood TCRbeta repertoires that made up the dataset. The material from the prospective study consisted of cDNA or gDNA derived from T cells, B-cell-depleted T cells, or PBMCs. The repertoires were released in a freely available public database intended as a resource for research on the immune response to SARS-CoV-2. Sample metadata almost always included a de-identified subject ID, COVID-19 status, age in years and sex. Where available, HLA class I and class II types were taken from metadata supplied by the sample provider and were not determined by assay-based typing. Samples came from the ongoing ImmuneRACE study (first 160 participants) plus 1,254 subjects from 6 global collaborators.

TCRbeta CDR3 regions were amplified from genomic DNA by means of the immunoSEQ Assay, a bias-controlled multiplex PCR. The study's own analysis went as follows. The number of nucleated cells in each sample was estimated from the amplification of reference gene primers within the assay. To quantify the absolute abundance of each unique TCRbeta CDR3 rearrangement, sequence reads were collapsed and filtered. Productive Simpson clonality was computed per sample as the square root of Simpson's diversity index over productive rearrangements. Sourced from immuneACCESS, this table was stored by TCRdb with only in-frame sequences that have V and J called. A share of the clones is absent; for the studies checked, an unresolved V gene accounts for under half, and the remainder has no known explanation. Clonal size and the V and J genes are those of that table, whereas D and trimming came from the DNA. A total of 150,000 to 170,000 clones appear in this sample, about four fifths of them only once. The top ten clonotypes cover approximately 30% of the sample.

Paper-wide results and their limitations: The amount of clinical and demographic metadata varied by source and participant and was provided uncurated.

The germline V gene encodes CDR1 SNHLY and CDR2 FYNNEI. The V end gives up 0 bases and the J end 5 bases, leaving 5 bases in the junction not matched to a gene. The CDR3 starts with the cysteine, ends with the phenylalanine, and has 15 residues. Left in the record is the CDR3 DNA by itself, 45 bases read in frame from the first base. Material for sequencing was peripheral blood. Recombination linked TRBV2 to TRBJ2-5, with 8 bases matching TRBD2. The receptor was derived from a woman aged 55-69 years with acute or convalescent COVID-19. This receptor carries the CDR3 CASSEASGGLETQYF. In nucleotide form, the sequence is TGTGCCAGCAGTGAAGCTTCGGGGGGGCTGGAGACCCAGTACTTC.